These T cell receptor beta chains were read from a single sample in a study of T-cell memory formation after mild COVID-19. TCRdb used MiXCR to reprocess the 5' RACE reads, holding one entry per CDR3 protein. The sample has around 410,000 distinct CDR3 sequences, less than 25% seen once; the top ten hold around 13%. Source material: PBMCs or a T cell subset sorted from them (not recorded which). These receptors all stem from an adult woman who had mild COVID-19 (a few samples of this study predate the infection). Cell type and time point are not known. Both conserved end residues are part of each CDR3. The D gene is left open where the match is weak. Rows may omit the clone size; those that give it use once, few, many or a size class.

v_call	d_call	clone_size	cdr3_length	j_call	cdr3_nt	cdr3_aa
TRBV7-9	TRBD2	few	18	TRBJ2-7	TGTGCCAGCAGCTTAGCCCCGGGACTAGCGGGAGCCGGCTACGAGCAGTACTTC	CASSLAPGLAGAGYEQYF
TRBV7-9	.	once	12	TRBJ2-4	TGTGCCAGCAGCTTAGACATAGCCATTCAGTACTTC	CASSLDIAIQYF
TRBV2	.	many	16	TRBJ1-4	TGTGCCAGCAGTGAAGCGCCCCTGGGAACTAATGAAAAACTGTTTTTT	CASSEAPLGTNEKLFF
TRBV12-3/TRBV12-4	TRBD1	.	14	TRBJ1-5	TGTGCCAGCAGGATAGGGACAGACAATCAGCCCCAGCATTTT	CASRIGTDNQPQHF
TRBV15	.	few	14	TRBJ2-3	TGTGCCACCAGTAATAAACAGGGTACAGATACGCAGTATTTT	CATSNKQGTDTQYF
TRBV18	TRBD2	.	15	TRBJ2-3	TGTGCCAGCTCACCCGAGACTAGCGGCACAGATACGCAGTATTTT	CASSPETSGTDTQYF
TRBV5-1	TRBD1	many	14	TRBJ2-7	TGCGCCAGCAGCTTGAGACAGGGGGACGCTTCGCAGTACTTC	CASSLRQGDASQYF
TRBV5-4	TRBD2	few	17	TRBJ2-3	TGTGCCAGCAGCCTCGGGGGCCCTAGCGGGAGGCCAGATACGCAGTATTTT	CASSLGGPSGRPDTQYF
TRBV29-1	TRBD2	many	18	TRBJ2-5	TGCAGCGTTGAGATCACTTGGACGAGACTAGCGGGAGTAGAGACCCAGTACTTC	CSVEITWTRLAGVETQYF
TRBV18	.	.	15	TRBJ2-3	TGTGCCAGCTCACCCTTCGAGGGAGGCACAGATACGCAGTATTTT	CASSPFEGGTDTQYF
TRBV12-3/TRBV12-4	.	.	14	TRBJ1-5	TGTGCCAGCAGCCTTAGGTCGCGCAATCAGCCCCAGCATTTT	CASSLRSRNQPQHF
TRBV15	.	few	13	TRBJ2-1	TGTGCCACTAGGAGGTTCCAGTACAATGAGCAGTTCTTC	CATRRFQYNEQFF
TRBV4-3	TRBD2	few	19	TRBJ2-3	TGCGCCAGCAGCCAAGTAGGGGGATCGGGAGGGCCGAGTTCAGATACGCAGTATTTT	CASSQVGGSGGPSSDTQYF
TRBV7-9	TRBD1	.	15	TRBJ1-1	TGTGCCAGCAGCTCTCAGGACAGGGTGAACACTGAAGCTTTCTTT	CASSSQDRVNTEAFF
TRBV29-1	.	few	12	TRBJ2-5	TGCAGCGTCGATACGGGGGAGGAGACCCAGTACTTC	CSVDTGEETQYF
TRBV7-2	TRBD1	few	15	TRBJ2-1	TGTGCCAGCAGCTCGGACAGGGGGCTTTTATATGAGCAGTTCTTC	CASSSDRGLLYEQFF
TRBV5-1	.	.	13	TRBJ1-4	TGCGCCAGCAGCTTGGAACAGCCCGAAAAACTGTTTTTT	CASSLEQPEKLFF
TRBV24-1	TRBD2	many	21	TRBJ2-2	TGTGCCACCAGTGATTTGCGGGGGCTAGCGGGAGGATTACGGAACACCGGGGAGCTGTTTTTT	CATSDLRGLAGGLRNTGELFF
TRBV9	.	.	13	TRBJ1-2	TGTGCCAGCAGCGCGACTAGTAGTGGGGGCTACACCTTC	CASSATSSGGYTF
TRBV12-3/TRBV12-4	.	.	13	TRBJ1-1	TGTGCCAGCAGCAGAATGGAGAACACTGAAGCTTTCTTT	CASSRMENTEAFF
TRBV5-1	.	many	14	TRBJ2-1	TGCGCCAGCAGCTTGGAAACTAGCTCAAATGAGCAGTTCTTC	CASSLETSSNEQFF